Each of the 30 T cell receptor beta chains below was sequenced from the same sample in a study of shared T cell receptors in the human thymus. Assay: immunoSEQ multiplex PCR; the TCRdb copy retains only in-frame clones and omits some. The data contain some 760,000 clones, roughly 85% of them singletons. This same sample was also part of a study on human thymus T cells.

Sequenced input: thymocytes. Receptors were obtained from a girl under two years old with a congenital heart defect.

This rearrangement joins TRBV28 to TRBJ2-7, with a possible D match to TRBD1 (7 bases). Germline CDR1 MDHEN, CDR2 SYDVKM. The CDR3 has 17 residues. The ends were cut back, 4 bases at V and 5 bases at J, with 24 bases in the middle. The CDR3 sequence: CASSSGRQGGVSDEQYF. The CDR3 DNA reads TGTGCCAGCAGTTCCGGCCGTCAGGGGGGCGTTAGTGACGAGCAGTACTTC.

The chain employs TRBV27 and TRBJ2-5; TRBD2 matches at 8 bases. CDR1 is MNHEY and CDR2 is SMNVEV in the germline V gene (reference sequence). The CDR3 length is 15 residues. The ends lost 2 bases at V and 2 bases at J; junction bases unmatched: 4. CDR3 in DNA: TGTGCCAGCAGTTTAGTGCGGGGGGCACAAGAGACCCAGTACTTC. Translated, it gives CASSLVRGAQETQYF.

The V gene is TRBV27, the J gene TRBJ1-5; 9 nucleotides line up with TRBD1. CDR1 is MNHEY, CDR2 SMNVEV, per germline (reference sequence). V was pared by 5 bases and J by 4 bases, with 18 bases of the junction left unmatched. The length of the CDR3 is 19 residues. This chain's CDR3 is CASSPTPLMTGGVNQPQHF. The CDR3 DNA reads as TGTGCCAGCAGTCCCACCCCACTTATGACAGGGGGAGTGAATCAGCCCCAGCATTTT.

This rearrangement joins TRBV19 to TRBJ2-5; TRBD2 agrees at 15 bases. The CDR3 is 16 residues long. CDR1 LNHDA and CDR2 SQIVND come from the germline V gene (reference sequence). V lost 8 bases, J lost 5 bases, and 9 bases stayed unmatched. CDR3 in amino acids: CASQGTSGGPGETQYF. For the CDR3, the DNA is TGTGCCAGTCAGGGGACTAGCGGGGGGCCGGGGGAGACCCAGTACTTC.

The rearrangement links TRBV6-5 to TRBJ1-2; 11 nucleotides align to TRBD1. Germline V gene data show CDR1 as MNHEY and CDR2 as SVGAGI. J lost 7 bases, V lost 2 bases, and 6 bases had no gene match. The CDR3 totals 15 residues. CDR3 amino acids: CASSYGQGAFAGYTF. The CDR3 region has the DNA TGTGCCAGCAGTTACGGACAGGGGGCGTTCGCTGGCTACACCTTC.

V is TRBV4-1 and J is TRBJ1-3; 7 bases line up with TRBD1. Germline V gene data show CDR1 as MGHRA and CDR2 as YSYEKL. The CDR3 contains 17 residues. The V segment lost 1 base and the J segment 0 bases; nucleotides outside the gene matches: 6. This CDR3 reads CASSQVRQGFSGNTIYF. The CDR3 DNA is TGCGCCAGCAGCCAAGTGCGACAGGGATTCTCTGGAAACACCATATATTTT.

The DNA of the CDR3 is TGTGCCAGCAGACCAGGGAGGGCTTGTAACACTGAAGCTTTCTTT. This encodes CASRPGRACNTEAFF. This chain links TRBV2 with TRBJ1-1; a weak D match, TRBD1 (5 bases). The CDR3 consists of 15 residues. The germline gives CDR1 SNHLY, CDR2 FYNNEI. Trimming removed 6 bases at V and 2 bases at J, with 16 bases between.

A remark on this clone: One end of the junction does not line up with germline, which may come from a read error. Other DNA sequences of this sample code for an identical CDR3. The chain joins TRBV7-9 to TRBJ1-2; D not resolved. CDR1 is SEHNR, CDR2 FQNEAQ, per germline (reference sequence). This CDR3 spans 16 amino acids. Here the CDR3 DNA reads TGTGCCAGCAGTTTAGGTGTGAGCGCCGGGATCTATGGTTACACCTTC. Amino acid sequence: CASSLGVSAGIYGYTF.

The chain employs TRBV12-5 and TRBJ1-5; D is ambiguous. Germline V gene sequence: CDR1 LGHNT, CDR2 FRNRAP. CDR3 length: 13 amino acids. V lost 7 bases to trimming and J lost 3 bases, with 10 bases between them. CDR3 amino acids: CASAPDFNQPQHF. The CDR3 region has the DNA TGTGCTAGTGCCCCGGACTTCAATCAGCCCCAGCATTTT.

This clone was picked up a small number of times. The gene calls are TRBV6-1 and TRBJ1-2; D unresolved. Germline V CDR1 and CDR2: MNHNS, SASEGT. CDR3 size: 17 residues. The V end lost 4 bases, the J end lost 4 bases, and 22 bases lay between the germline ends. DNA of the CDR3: TGTGCCAGCAGTGCACCACGCCCGATAAACATATCCTATGGCTACACCTTC. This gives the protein CASSAPRPINISYGYTF.

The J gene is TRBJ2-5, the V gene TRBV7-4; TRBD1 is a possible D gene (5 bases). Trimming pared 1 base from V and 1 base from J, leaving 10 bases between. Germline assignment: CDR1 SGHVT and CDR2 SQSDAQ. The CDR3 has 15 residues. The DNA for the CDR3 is TGTGCCAGCAGCTTAGTTCGTGACAGCCAAGAGACCCAGTACTTC. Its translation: CASSLVRDSQETQYF.

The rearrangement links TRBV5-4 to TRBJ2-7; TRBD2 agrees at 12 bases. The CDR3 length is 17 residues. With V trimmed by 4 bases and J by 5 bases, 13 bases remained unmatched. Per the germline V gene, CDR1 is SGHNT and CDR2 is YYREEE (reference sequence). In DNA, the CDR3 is TGTGCCAGCAGCGATGTACCCCTAGCGGGGGGGCCAGACGAGCAGTACTTC. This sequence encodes CASSDVPLAGGPDEQYF.

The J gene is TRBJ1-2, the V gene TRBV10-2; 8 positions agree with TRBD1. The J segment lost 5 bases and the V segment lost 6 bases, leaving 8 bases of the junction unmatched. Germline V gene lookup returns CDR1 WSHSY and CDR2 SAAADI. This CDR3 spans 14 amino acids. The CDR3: CASRTGEAGYGYTF. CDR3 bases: TGCGCCAGCAGGACAGGGGAGGCTGGTTATGGCTACACCTTC.

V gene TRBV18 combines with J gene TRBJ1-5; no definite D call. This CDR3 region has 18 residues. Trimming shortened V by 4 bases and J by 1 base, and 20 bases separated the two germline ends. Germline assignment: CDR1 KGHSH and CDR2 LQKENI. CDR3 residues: CASSLQDRDQLSNQPQHF. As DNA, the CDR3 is TGTGCCAGCTCACTACAAGACCGGGATCAATTGAGCAATCAGCCCCAGCATTTT.

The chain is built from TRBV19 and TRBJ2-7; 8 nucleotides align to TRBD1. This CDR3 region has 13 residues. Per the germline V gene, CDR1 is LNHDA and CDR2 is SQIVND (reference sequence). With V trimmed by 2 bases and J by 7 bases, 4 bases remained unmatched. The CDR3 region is CASSIFGDREQYF. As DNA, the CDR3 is TGTGCCAGTAGTATATTCGGGGACAGGGAGCAGTACTTC. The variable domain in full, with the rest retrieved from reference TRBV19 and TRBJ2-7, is DGGITQSPKYLFRKEGQNVTLSCEQNLNHDAMYWYRQDPGQGLRLIYYSQIVNDFQKGDIAEGYSVSREKKESFPLTVTSAQKNPTAFYLCASSIFGDREQYFGPGTRLTVT.

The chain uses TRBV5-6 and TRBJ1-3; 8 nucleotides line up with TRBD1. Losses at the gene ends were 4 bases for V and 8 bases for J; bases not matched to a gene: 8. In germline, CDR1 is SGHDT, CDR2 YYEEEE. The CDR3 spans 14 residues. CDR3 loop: CASSPDREGHTIYF. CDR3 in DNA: TGTGCCAGCAGCCCGGACAGGGAAGGACACACCATATATTTT.

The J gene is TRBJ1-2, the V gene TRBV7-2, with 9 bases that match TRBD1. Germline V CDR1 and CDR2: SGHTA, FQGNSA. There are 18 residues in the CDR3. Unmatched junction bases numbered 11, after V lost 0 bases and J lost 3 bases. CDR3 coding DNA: TGTGCCAGCAGCTTAGCCCCCGATCCGGACAGGGGATACTATGGCTACACCTTC. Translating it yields CASSLAPDPDRGYYGYTF.

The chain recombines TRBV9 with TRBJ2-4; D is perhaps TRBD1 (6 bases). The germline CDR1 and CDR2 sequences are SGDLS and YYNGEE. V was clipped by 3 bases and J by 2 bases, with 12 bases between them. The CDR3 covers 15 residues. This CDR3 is CASSAHRDTKNIQYF. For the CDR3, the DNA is TGTGCCAGCAGCGCCCACAGGGATACCAAAAACATTCAGTACTTC.

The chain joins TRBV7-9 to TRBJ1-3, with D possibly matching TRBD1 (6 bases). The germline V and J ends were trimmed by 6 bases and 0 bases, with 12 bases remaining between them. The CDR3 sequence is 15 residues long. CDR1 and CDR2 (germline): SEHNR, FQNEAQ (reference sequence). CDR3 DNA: TGTGCCAGCAGAAACAGGGCGGGCTCTGGAAACACCATATATTTT. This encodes CASRNRAGSGNTIYF.

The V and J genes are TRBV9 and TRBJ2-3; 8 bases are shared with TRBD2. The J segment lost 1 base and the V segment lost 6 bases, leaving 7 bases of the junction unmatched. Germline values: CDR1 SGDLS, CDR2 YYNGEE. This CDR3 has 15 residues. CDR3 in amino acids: CASTRLARGTDTQYF. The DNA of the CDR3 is TGTGCCAGCACCAGACTAGCGCGGGGCACAGATACGCAGTATTTT. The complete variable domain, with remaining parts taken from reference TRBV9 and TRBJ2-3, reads DSGVTQTPKHLITATGQRVTLRCSPRSGDLSVYWYQQSLDQGLQFLIQYYNGEERAKGNILERFSAQQFPDLHSELNLSSLELGDSALYFCASTRLARGTDTQYFGPGTRLTVL.

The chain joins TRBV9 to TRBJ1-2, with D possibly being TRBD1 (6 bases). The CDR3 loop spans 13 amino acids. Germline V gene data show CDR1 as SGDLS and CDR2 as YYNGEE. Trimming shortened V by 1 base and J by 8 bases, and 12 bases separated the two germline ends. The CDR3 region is CASSVNRDGGYTF. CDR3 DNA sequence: TGTGCCAGCAGCGTAAACAGGGACGGCGGCTACACCTTC.

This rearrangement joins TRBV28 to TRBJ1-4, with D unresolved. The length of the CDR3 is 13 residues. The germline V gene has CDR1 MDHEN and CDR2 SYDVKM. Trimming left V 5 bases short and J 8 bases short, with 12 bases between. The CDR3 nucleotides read TGTGCCAGCAGTCAAAGGCAGGTCGAAAAACTGTTTTTT. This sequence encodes CASSQRQVEKLFF.

The CDR3 is CASSLDRQSSYNSPLHF. The CDR3, as DNA: TGTGCCAGCAGCCTGGACAGGCAGAGCTCCTATAATTCACCCCTCCACTTT. This sequence joins TRBV9 and TRBJ1-6, with 7 nucleotides matching TRBD1. Germline CDR1 and CDR2: SGDLS and YYNGEE. The CDR3 loop spans 17 amino acids. The V gene end was trimmed by 4 bases and the J gene end by 0 bases; junction bases not matched to a gene: 7.

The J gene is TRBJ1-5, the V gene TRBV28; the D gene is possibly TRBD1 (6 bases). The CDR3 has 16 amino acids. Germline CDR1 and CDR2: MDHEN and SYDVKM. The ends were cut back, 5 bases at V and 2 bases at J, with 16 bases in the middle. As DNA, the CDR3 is TGTGCCAGCAGTACACGGGGGGCGGGCGGCAATCAGCCCCAGCATTTT. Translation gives CASSTRGAGGNQPQHF. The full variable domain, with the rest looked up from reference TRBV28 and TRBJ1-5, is DVKVTQSSRYLVKRTGEKVFLECVQDMDHENMFWYRQDPGLGLRLIYFSYDVKMKEKGDIPEGYSVSREKKERFSLILESASTNQTSMYLCASSTRGAGGNQPQHFGDGTRLSIL.

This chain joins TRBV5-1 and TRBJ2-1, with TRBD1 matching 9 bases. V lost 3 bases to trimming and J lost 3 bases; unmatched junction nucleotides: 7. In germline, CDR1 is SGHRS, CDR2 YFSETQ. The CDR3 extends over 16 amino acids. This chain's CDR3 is CASSSPGQGLYNEQFF. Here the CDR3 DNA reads TGCGCCAGCAGCTCGCCGGGACAGGGCCTCTACAATGAGCAGTTCTTC.

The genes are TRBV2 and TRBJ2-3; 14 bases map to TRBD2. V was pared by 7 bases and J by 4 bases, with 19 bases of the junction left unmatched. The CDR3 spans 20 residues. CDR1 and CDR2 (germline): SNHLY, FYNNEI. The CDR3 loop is CASINCAGTSGGHCADTQYF. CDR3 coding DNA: TGTGCCAGCATAAATTGTGCCGGGACTAGCGGGGGCCACTGCGCAGATACGCAGTATTTT.

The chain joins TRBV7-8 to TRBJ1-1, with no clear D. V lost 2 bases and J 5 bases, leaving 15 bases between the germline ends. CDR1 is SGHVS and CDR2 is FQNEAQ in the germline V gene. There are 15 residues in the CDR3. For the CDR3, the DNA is TGTGCCAGCAGCTTATTTACGCTAAGGCGGACTGAAGCTTTCTTT. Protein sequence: CASSLFTLRRTEAFF.

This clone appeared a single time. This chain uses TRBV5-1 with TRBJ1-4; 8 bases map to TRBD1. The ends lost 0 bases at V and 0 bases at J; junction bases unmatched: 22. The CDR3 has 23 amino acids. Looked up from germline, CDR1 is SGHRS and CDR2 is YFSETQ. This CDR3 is CASSLEATSEDRDSNATNEKLFF. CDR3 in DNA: TGCGCCAGCAGCTTGGAGGCTACTTCTGAGGACAGGGATTCGAATGCAACTAATGAAAAACTGTTTTTT.

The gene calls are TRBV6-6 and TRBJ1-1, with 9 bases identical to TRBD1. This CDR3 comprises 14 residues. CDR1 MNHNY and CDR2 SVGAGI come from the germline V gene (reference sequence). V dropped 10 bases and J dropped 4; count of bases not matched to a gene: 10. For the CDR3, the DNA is TGTGCCACCTGTTTGAAGACAGGGGGCACTGAAGCTTTCTTT. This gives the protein CATCLKTGGTEAFF.

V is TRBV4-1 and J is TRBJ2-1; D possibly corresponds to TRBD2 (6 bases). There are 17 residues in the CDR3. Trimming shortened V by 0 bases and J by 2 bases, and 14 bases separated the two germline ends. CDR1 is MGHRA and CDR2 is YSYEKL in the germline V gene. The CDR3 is CASSQDGGRGAYNEQFF. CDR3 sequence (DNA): TGCGCCAGCAGCCAAGACGGAGGGCGGGGTGCCTACAATGAGCAGTTCTTC.